This TCR beta chain is from a study of blood T cell repertoires in COVID-19. For the study at large: Collection of acute and convalescent COVID-19 samples took place in the United States, Italy and Spain.

The CDR3 runs to 15 residues. CDR1 is KGHDR and CDR2 is SFDVKD in the germline V gene. V was cut by 4 bases and J by 6 bases, with 14 bases left in between. Per the study methods: Amplification of reference gene primers was used by the study to estimate nucleated cell counts. TCRdb keeps only in-frame clones here, not all; method: immunoSEQ multiplex PCR. Clone size and V and J calls were adopted from that table, with D and trimming inferred from the DNA. In the table there are 270,000 or so clones, under 90% of which are singletons. The specimen sequenced was peripheral blood. The J gene is TRBJ2-2, the V gene TRBV24-1, with D possibly being TRBD2 (6 bases). The TCR comes from a woman in her thirties or forties who had recovered from COVID-19. Written as DNA, the CDR3 is TGTGCCACCAGTGAACCGGGACTTCACGCCGGGGAGCTGTTTTTT. Translated: CATSEPGLHAGELFF.